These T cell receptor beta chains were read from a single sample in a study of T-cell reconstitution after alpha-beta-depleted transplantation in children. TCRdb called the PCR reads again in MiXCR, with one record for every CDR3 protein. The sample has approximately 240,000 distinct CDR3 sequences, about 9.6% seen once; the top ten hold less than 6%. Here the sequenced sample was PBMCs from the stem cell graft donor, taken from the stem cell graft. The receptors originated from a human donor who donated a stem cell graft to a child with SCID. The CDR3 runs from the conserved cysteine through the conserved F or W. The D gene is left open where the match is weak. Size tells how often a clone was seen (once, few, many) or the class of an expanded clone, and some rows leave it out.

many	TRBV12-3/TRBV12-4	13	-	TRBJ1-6	CASSLVDNSPLHF	TGTGCCAGCAGTCTGGTAGATAATTCACCCCTCCACTTT
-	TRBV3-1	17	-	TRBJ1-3	CASSRNLQESSGNTIYF	TGTGCCAGCAGCCGGAACTTACAGGAAAGCTCTGGAAACACCATATATTTT
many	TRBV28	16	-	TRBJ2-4	CASSFSAAGTKNIQYF	TGTGCCAGCAGTTTCTCGGCCGCCGGGACCAAAAACATTCAGTACTTC
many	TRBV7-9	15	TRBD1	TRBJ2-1	CASSLGDRVDNEQFF	TGTGCCAGCAGCTTAGGTGACAGGGTCGACAATGAGCAGTTCTTC
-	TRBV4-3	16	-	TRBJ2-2	CASSQAAHRGNGELFF	TGCGCCAGCAGCCAAGCTGCCCACCGAGGGAACGGGGAGCTGTTTTTT
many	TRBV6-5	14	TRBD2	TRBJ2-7	CASSYSLAGYEQYF	TGTGCCAGCAGTTACTCGTTAGCGGGCTACGAGCAGTACTTC
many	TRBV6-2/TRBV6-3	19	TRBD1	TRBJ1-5	CASSYSGGTGGSPNQPQHF	TGTGCCAGCAGTTACTCGGGGGGGACAGGGGGCTCCCCAAATCAGCCCCAGCATTTT
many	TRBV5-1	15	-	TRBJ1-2	CASSPGGQGHYGYTF	TGCGCCAGCAGCCCCGGGGGTCAGGGGCATTATGGCTACACCTTC
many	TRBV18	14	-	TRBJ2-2	CASSPTVAPGELFF	TGTGCCAGCTCACCCACAGTGGCCCCCGGGGAGCTGTTTTTT
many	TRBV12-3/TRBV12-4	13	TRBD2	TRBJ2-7	CASSLGGQAEQYF	TGTGCCAGCAGTTTGGGAGGGCAGGCCGAGCAGTACTTC
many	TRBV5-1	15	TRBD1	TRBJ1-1	CASSLGDREGTEAFF	TGCGCCAGCAGCTTGGGGGACAGGGAGGGAACTGAAGCTTTCTTT
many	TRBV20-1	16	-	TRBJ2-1	CSARDPGPSSYNEQFF	TGCAGTGCTAGAGATCCCGGGCCGAGCTCCTACAATGAGCAGTTCTTC
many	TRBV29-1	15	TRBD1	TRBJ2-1	CSVDRGRRLDNEQFF	TGCAGCGTTGACAGGGGGCGGCGGCTAGACAATGAGCAGTTCTTC
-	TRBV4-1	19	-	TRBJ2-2	CASSQKGGASRINTGELFF	TGCGCCAGCAGCCAAAAGGGGGGGGCCAGCCGAATCAACACCGGGGAGCTGTTTTTT
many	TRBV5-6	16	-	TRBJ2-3	CASSLAGGKGTDTQYF	TGTGCCAGCAGCTTGGCCGGAGGGAAGGGCACAGATACGCAGTATTTT
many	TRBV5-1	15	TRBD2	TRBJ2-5	CASSIGTSGQETQYF	TGCGCCAGCAGCATAGGGACTAGCGGACAAGAGACCCAGTACTTC